Listed below are T cell receptor beta chains from one sample, sequenced in a study of neurological immune-mediated disorders. TCRdb passed the 5' RACE reads through MiXCR, listing each CDR3 protein once. Of about 66,000 distinct CDR3 sequences in the sample, approximately 5% were seen once. Material: PBMCs. The receptors come from a woman aged 65 to 85 with multiple sclerosis. Both conserved end residues are part of each CDR3. D genes are given only for firm matches. Clone sizes are given selectively: once, few, many, or a class where the clone is expanded.

abundance	j_gene	v_gene	d_gene	CDR3aa	CDR3nt
many	TRBJ2-1	TRBV6-5	TRBD1	CASRPPGQGRGDYNEQFF	TGTGCCAGCAGACCACCGGGACAGGGCCGGGGGGACTACAATGAGCAGTTCTTC
many	TRBJ2-2	TRBV20-1	.	CSARDRGPNTGELFF	TGCAGTGCTAGAGATAGGGGACCGAACACCGGGGAGCTGTTTTTT
many	TRBJ2-3	TRBV12-3/TRBV12-4	.	CASSLRVAGTDTQYF	TGTGCCAGCAGCCTCAGGGTGGCTGGCACAGATACGCAGTATTTT
few	TRBJ1-1	TRBV5-1	TRBD1	CASSTGQGGTEAFF	TGCGCCAGCAGCACGGGACAGGGGGGCACTGAAGCTTTCTTT
many	TRBJ2-5	TRBV11-1	.	CASSSIGANQETQYF	TGTGCCAGCAGCTCCATTGGGGCCAACCAAGAGACCCAGTACTTC
many	TRBJ1-1	TRBV5-1	.	CASSLAAGKNTEAFF	TGCGCCAGCAGCTTGGCCGCAGGGAAGAACACTGAAGCTTTCTTT
many	TRBJ1-2	TRBV10-2	TRBD1	CASKPGQGNYGYTF	TGCGCCAGCAAACCGGGACAGGGAAACTATGGCTACACCTTC
.	TRBJ2-1	TRBV2	TRBD2	CASQRETSYNEQFF	TGTGCCAGTCAGCGGGAGACCTCCTACAATGAGCAGTTCTTC
.	TRBJ2-1	TRBV29-1	.	CSVLRYNEQFF	TGCAGCGTCCTGAGGTACAATGAGCAGTTCTTC
many	TRBJ2-7	TRBV27	TRBD2	CASSRLSGGNYEQYF	TGTGCCAGCAGTAGACTTTCGGGAGGAAACTACGAGCAGTACTTC
few	TRBJ2-5	TRBV4-3	.	CASSQEGVGYQETQYF	TGCGCCAGCAGCCAAGAAGGGGTAGGGTACCAAGAGACCCAGTACTTC
many	TRBJ1-1	TRBV7-9	.	CASSFGTNVGAFF	TGTGCCAGCAGCTTTGGTACTAACGTAGGGGCTTTCTTT
many	TRBJ2-7	TRBV7-2	TRBD2	CASSFPLAGEQYF	TGTGCCAGCAGCTTCCCCCTAGCGGGCGAGCAGTACTTC
.	TRBJ2-3	TRBV5-4	TRBD2	CETNFGGRARTATDTQYF	TGTGAGACCAACTTTGGCGGGAGGGCCCGCACGGCGACAGATACGCAGTATTTT
many	TRBJ2-5	TRBV6-6	.	CASKQGGGETQYF	TGTGCCAGCAAACAGGGAGGAGGGGAGACCCAGTACTTC
many	TRBJ1-1	TRBV4-1	.	CASSHLIASGGNTEAFF	TGCGCCAGCAGCCACTTAATCGCCTCAGGCGGGAACACTGAAGCTTTCTTT
many	TRBJ2-1	TRBV3-1	.	CASSQVNNEQFF	TGTGCCAGCAGCCAAGTGAACAATGAGCAGTTCTTC
many	TRBJ2-1	TRBV10-3	.	CAISGTALRYNEQFF	TGTGCCATCAGTGGGACTGCCCTCAGGTACAATGAGCAGTTCTTC
many	TRBJ2-1	TRBV9	.	CASSASSAPILYNEQFF	TGTGCCAGCAGCGCTAGTAGCGCCCCGATTTTATACAATGAGCAGTTCTTC
many	TRBJ2-2	TRBV2	TRBD2	CASKPGLAENTGELFF	TGTGCCAGCAAGCCGGGACTAGCGGAGAACACCGGGGAGCTGTTTTTT
many	TRBJ1-1	TRBV3-1	.	CASSQSDTEAFF	TGTGCCAGCAGCCAGAGTGACACTGAAGCTTTCTTT
many	TRBJ2-1	TRBV5-1	TRBD2	CASSLAKGGQSFNEQFF	TGCGCCAGCAGCTTGGCAAAGGGAGGGCAAAGTTTCAATGAGCAGTTCTTC